Below, 12 T cell receptor beta chains from the same sample are listed, as sequenced in a study of OX40 agonist ivuxolimab in advanced cancers. Generated by immunoSEQ multiplex PCR, the TCRdb table keeps only in-frame clones and is missing some. The data hold more than 75,000 clones, with roughly nine tenths observed a single time. Source: CD4+ or CD8+ T cells sorted from blood, taken in a trial of the OX40 agonist ivuxolimab. Receptors originate from an adult with an advanced solid tumor such as melanoma, head and neck, liver or kidney cancer.

This chain uses TRBV2 with TRBJ2-1; a weak D match, TRBD2 (5 bases). The germline V gene has CDR1 SNHLY and CDR2 FYNNEI. CDR3 length: 13 residues. Trimming removed 6 bases at V and 13 bases at J, with 19 bases between. The CDR3 coding sequence is TGTGCCAGCAGCCTCCGAGCGGATCCTCTCCAGTTCTTC. Translation gives CASSLRADPLQFF.

In this sample, this clone turned up a few times. V is TRBV7-9 and J is TRBJ1-5; D ambiguous. Germline V CDR1 and CDR2: SEHNR, FQNEAQ (reference sequence). This CDR3 region has 14 residues. Trimming left V 3 bases short and J 5 bases short, with 11 bases between. CDR3 in amino acids: CASSLGGQDQPQHF. CDR3 bases: TGTGCCAGCAGCTTGGGAGGGCAGGATCAGCCCCAGCATTTT.

CDR3 sequence reads: CASSEQRVQHF. The DNA of the CDR3 is TGTGCCAGCAGTGAACAGAGGGTTCAGCATTTT. J is TRBJ1-5 and V is TRBV6-5; unclear D gene. V was shortened by 5 bases and J by 13 bases, with 12 bases between the two germline ends. Germline V gives CDR1 MNHEY, CDR2 SVGAGI. This CDR3 is 11 amino acids long.

The gene calls are TRBV7-2 and TRBJ2-3; 8 bases line up with TRBD2. The germline CDR1 and CDR2 sequences are SGHTA and FQGNSA. The V gene end was trimmed by 2 bases and the J gene end by 3 bases; junction bases not matched to a gene: 13. The CDR3 covers 18 residues. The CDR3 here is CASSLKASVGLGTDTQYF. The CDR3 DNA reads as TGTGCCAGCAGCTTAAAAGCTTCCGTGGGACTAGGGACAGATACGCAGTATTTT.

The chain is built from TRBV6-6 and TRBJ2-1; 9 bases match TRBD2. V lost 3 bases to trimming and J lost 10 bases; unmatched junction nucleotides: 7. Germline V lookup: CDR1 MNHNY, CDR2 SVGAGI (reference sequence). The CDR3 has 14 residues. In DNA form, the CDR3 reads TGTGCCAGCAGTTATGTGGAGCGGGAGGACGAGCAGTTCTTC. It encodes CASSYVEREDEQFF.

The chain couples TRBV10-3 to TRBJ2-7, with D possibly TRBD1 on 6 matching bases. The germline V gene has CDR1 ENHRY and CDR2 SYGVKD. V was shortened by 6 bases and J by 5 bases, with 14 bases between the two germline ends. The CDR3 totals 13 residues. Here the CDR3 DNA reads TGTGCCATCAGCCCTACAGGGTCCCACGAGCAGTACGTC. Its translation is CAISPTGSHEQYV.

This rearrangement joins TRBV6-1 to TRBJ2-7, with D perhaps TRBD1 (5 bases). Per germline, CDR1 MNHNS and CDR2 SASEGT. The CDR3 loop spans 14 amino acids. Trimming left V 1 base short and J 7 bases short, with 14 bases between. The CDR3 DNA reads as TGTGCCAGCAGTGAAGTCAGGGCTCCTCTGGAGCAGTACTTC. Translation: CASSEVRAPLEQYF.

The chain uses TRBV18 and TRBJ2-1; 8 nucleotides line up with TRBD1. The CDR3 totals 16 residues. V gave up 1 base and J gave up 5 bases; unmatched junction bases: 7. Germline V gives CDR1 KGHSH, CDR2 LQKENI. The CDR3 nucleotides are TGTGCCAGCTCACCACTTAGGACAGGGAACAACAATGAGCAGTTCTTC. It yields the protein CASSPLRTGNNNEQFF.

The V call is TRBV27, the J call TRBJ1-1; TRBD1 matches at 7 bases. J was trimmed by 3 bases and V by 6 bases; bases with no gene match: 4. The CDR3 covers 13 residues. Germline V gene data show CDR1 as MNHEY and CDR2 as SMNVEV (reference sequence). CDR3 nucleotides: TGTGCCAGCAGGCGACAGGGCTACACTGAAGCTTTCTTT. Translation gives CASRRQGYTEAFF.

This chain joins TRBV7-9 and TRBJ2-4; D unclear. The germline gives CDR1 SEHNR, CDR2 FQNEAQ (reference sequence). The CDR3 totals 15 residues. The ends were cut back, 6 bases at V and 0 bases at J, with 12 bases in the middle. Here the CDR3 reads CASSEDQIAKNIQYF. For the CDR3, the DNA is TGTGCCAGCAGTGAAGACCAAATAGCCAAAAACATTCAGTACTTC.

The chain employs TRBV19 and TRBJ2-1, with 12 bases aligning to TRBD2. The V and J ends lost 4 bases and 12 bases, in that order; junction bases with no gene match: 10. The CDR3 is 15 amino acids. Looked up from germline, CDR1 is LNHDA and CDR2 is SQIVND (reference sequence). The CDR3 bases are TGTGCCAGTAGTAAGGGACTAGCGGGTGCCACTTGGCAGTTCTTC. It translates to CASSKGLAGATWQFF.

This chain joins TRBV18 and TRBJ2-2; 7 bases line up with TRBD2. Trimming removed 4 bases from V and 7 bases from J; junction bases left unmatched: 15. Germline loops: CDR1 KGHSH, CDR2 LQKENI. This CDR3 has 17 residues. CDR3 region: CASSQRLAVVLGGELFF. The CDR3 bases are TGTGCCAGCTCACAACGTCTAGCGGTTGTTCTCGGCGGGGAGCTGTTTTTT.